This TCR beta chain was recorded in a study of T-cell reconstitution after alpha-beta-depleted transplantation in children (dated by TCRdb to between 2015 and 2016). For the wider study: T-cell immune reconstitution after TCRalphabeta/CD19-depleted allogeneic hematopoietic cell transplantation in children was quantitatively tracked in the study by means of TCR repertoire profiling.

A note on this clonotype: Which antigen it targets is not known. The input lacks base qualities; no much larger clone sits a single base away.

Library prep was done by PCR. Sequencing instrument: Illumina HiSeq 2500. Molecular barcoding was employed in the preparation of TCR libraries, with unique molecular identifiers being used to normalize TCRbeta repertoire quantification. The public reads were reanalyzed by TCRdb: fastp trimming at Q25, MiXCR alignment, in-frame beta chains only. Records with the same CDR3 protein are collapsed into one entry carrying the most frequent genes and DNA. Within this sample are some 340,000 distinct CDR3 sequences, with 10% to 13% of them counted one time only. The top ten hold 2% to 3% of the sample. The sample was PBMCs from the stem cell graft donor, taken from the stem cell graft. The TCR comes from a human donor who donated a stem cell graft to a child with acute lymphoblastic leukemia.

The base sequence is TGTGCCAGCAGCCGATCCGGGACTAGACCCTATGAGCAGTTCTTC. Translated, this gives CASSRSGTRPYEQFF. Recombination connected TRBV6-2 or TRBV6-3 to TRBJ2-1, and 8 junction bases match TRBD2. For this chain, trimming is 6 bases at the V end and 8 bases at the J end, and the number of junction bases without a gene match is 12. The CDR3 spans 15 residues, from the cysteine through the phenylalanine. The DNA shown is the 45-base CDR3, in frame from base 1. As encoded in the germline V gene, CDR1 is MNHEY while CDR2 is SVGEGT.